The present entry profiles one T cell receptor (beta chain) with its context. The antigen is undetermined. This sample is part of a study of blood T cells in healthy people across ages. Study conclusions and caveats: A roughly linear fall in TCR beta diversity per million T cells was seen with increasing age.

The germline V gene encodes CDR1 DFQATT and CDR2 SNEGSKA (reference sequence). This CDR3 region has 15 residues. V was clipped by 2 bases and J by 1 base, with 12 bases between them. For the second PCR, which ran for roughly 6 to 11 cycles, a sample-barcoded 5' primer and a J-beta primer mix were used. TCRdb itself ran the 5' RACE reads through MiXCR, one entry per CDR3 protein. The top ten clones hold approximately 7.7% of a sample with 1.5 million to 2 million distinct CDR3 sequences, 25% to 30% of them seen once. This receptor was obtained from a woman younger than 45 in good health. This chain joins TRBV20-1 and TRBJ1-5, with D possibly matching TRBD1 (6 bases). The specimen was blood. CDR3 sequence (DNA): TGCAGTGCTAGACGAGGGGGGGAGAGCAATCAGCCCCAGCATTTT. Residues: CSARRGGESNQPQHF.